This T cell receptor beta chain is from a study of T-cell reconstitution after alpha-beta-depleted transplantation in children. Unique molecular identifiers were incorporated when the TCRbeta library was constructed. TCRdb processed the PCR reads anew with MiXCR; each CDR3 protein has one entry. The sample consists of 330,000 or so distinct CDR3 sequences, 10% of them appearing once. V was cut by 2 bases and J by 0 bases, with 9 bases left in between. Germline values: CDR1 LGHNA, CDR2 YSLEER. The CDR3 covers 15 residues. The V call is TRBV4-3, the J call TRBJ2-3; D remains unclear. This specimen consisted of PBMCs from the stem cell graft donor, obtained from the stem cell graft. This TCR came from a human donor who donated a stem cell graft to a child with acute lymphoblastic leukemia. The DNA for the CDR3 is TGCGCCAGCAGCCAACAACCGACCAGCACAGATACGCAGTATTTT. Amino acids: CASSQQPTSTDTQYF.